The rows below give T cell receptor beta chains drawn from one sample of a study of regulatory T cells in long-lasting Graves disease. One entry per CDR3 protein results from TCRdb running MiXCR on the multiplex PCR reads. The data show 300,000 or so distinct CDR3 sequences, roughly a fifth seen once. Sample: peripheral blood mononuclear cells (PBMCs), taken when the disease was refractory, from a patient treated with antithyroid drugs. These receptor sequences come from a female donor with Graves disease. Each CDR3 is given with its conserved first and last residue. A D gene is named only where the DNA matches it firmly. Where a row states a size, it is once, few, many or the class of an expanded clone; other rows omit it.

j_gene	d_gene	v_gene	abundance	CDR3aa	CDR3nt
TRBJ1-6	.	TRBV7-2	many	CASSLFTENSPLHF	TGTGCCAGCAGCTTATTCACAGAAAATTCACCCCTCCACTTT
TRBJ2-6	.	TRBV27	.	CASSLTGEGSGTNVLTF	TGTGCCAGCAGTTTGACAGGGGAGGGCTCTGGGACCAACGTCCTGACTTTC
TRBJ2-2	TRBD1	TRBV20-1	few	CSARQGAITGELFF	TGCAGTGCTAGACAGGGGGCAATCACCGGGGAGCTGTTTTTT
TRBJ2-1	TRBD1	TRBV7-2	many	CASSSRDRRGDEQFF	TGTGCCAGCAGCTCCCGGGACAGACGTGGCGATGAGCAGTTCTTC
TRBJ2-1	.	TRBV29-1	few	CSVVGGGQSSYNEQFF	TGCAGCGTTGTAGGTGGCGGACAGAGCTCCTACAATGAGCAGTTCTTC
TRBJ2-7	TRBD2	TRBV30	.	CAWSQDRGGHEQYF	TGTGCCTGGAGTCAGGACCGGGGGGGCCACGAGCAGTACTTC
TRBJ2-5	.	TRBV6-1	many	CASHNLMFQETQYF	TGTGCCAGCCATAACCTAATGTTCCAAGAGACCCAGTACTTC
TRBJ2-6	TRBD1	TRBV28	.	CASSLNPGGGSGANVLTF	TGTGCCAGCAGTTTAAATCCAGGGGGCGGCTCTGGGGCCAACGTCCTGACTTTC
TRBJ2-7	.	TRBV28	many	CASNPPNRSPAF	TGTGCCAGCAACCCCCCAAACCGGAGTCCCGCGTTC
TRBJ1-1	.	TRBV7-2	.	CASSNRGAEAFF	TGTGCCAGCAGCAACCGGGGCGCTGAAGCTTTCTTT
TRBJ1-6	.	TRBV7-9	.	CASSFLKGTRTLHF	TGTGCCAGCAGCTTCCTAAAGGGGACCCGAACCCTCCACTTT
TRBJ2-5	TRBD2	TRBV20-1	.	CSALRAGGPETQYF	TGCAGTGCTCTTAGAGCGGGAGGGCCGGAGACCCAGTACTTC
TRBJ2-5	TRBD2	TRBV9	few	CASSVGGGGLAGGPWETQYF	TGTGCCAGCAGCGTAGGTGGTGGGGGACTAGCGGGAGGGCCATGGGAGACCCAGTACTTC
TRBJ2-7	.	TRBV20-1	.	CSAYPQVAYEQYF	TGCAGTGCTTACCCCCAGGTTGCCTACGAGCAGTACTTC
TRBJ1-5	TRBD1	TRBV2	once	CASSESDRAQPQHF	TGTGCCAGCAGTGAATCCGACAGGGCCCAGCCCCAGCATTTT
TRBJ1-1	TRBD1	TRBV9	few	CASSERNNDRATFF	TGTGCCAGCAGCGAGAGAAACAACGACAGGGCGACTTTCTTT
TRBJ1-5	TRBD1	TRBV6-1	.	CASRISGQASDQPQHF	TGTGCCAGCAGGATATCCGGACAGGCAAGTGATCAGCCCCAGCATTTT
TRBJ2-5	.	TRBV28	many	CASSLISGRETQYF	TGTGCCAGCAGTTTAATTTCAGGCCGAGAGACCCAGTACTTC
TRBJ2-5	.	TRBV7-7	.	CASSLAGIRETQYF	TGTGCTAGCAGCTTAGCAGGGATACGTGAGACCCAGTACTTC
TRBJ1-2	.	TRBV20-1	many	CSAQGRRTAKYGYTF	TGCAGTGCCCAAGGTAGACGCACCGCGAAGTATGGCTACACCTTC
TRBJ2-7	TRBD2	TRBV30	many	CACGTSGGIEQYF	TGTGCCTGCGGGACTAGCGGGGGAATCGAGCAGTACTTC
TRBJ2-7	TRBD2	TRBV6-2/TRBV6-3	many	CASTAGTSGLEQYF	TGTGCCAGCACCGCCGGGACTAGCGGACTCGAGCAGTACTTC
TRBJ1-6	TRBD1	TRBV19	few	CASKRSQGLDSPLHF	TGTGCCAGCAAACGCTCACAGGGGTTGGATTCACCCCTCCACTTT
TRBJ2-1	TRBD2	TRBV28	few	CASSSFSWTSGRNEQFF	TGTGCCAGCAGTTCCTTTTCCTGGACTAGCGGGAGGAATGAGCAGTTCTTC
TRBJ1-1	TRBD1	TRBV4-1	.	CASSPPRRGPTEAFF	TGCGCCAGCAGCCCCCCGCGCAGGGGGCCCACTGAAGCTTTCTTT
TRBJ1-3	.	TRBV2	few	CASSEILSSGNTIYF	TGTGCCAGCAGTGAAATTTTGAGCTCTGGAAACACCATATATTTT
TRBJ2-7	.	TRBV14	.	CASSQGGGFYEQYF	TGTGCCAGCAGCCAGGGAGGGGGTTTCTACGAGCAGTACTTC
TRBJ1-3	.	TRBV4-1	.	CASSQAGDTIYF	TGCGCCAGCAGCCAAGCGGGGGACACCATATATTTT
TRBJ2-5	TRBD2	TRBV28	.	CASSLAISGLQETQYF	TGTGCCAGCAGCTTAGCCATTAGCGGGTTACAAGAGACCCAGTACTTC
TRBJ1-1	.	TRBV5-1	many	CASSLVGGAMNTEAFF	TGCGCCAGCAGCTTGGTGGGGGGGGCCATGAACACTGAAGCTTTCTTT
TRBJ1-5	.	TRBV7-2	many	CASSLGGALGNQPQHF	TGTGCCAGCAGCTTAGGGGGGGCGCTGGGCAATCAGCCCCAGCATTTT
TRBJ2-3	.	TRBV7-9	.	CASSSYRAPVPHGYSTDTQYF	TGTGCCAGCAGCTCCTACAGGGCCCCAGTCCCTCATGGATATAGCACAGATACGCAGTATTTT
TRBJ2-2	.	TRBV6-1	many	CASGPSLITSRPGELFF	TGTGCCAGCGGCCCGAGCCTCATCACATCGCGTCCCGGGGAGCTGTTTTTT
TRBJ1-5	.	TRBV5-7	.	CASSLAPPNYQPQHF	TGTGCCAGCAGCTTGGCCCCGCCAAATTATCAGCCCCAGCATTTT
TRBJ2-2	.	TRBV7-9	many	CASSLVNWRNTGELFF	TGTGCCAGCAGCTTAGTCAATTGGAGGAACACCGGGGAGCTGTTTTTT
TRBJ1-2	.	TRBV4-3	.	CASSQDHSPDYGYTF	TGCGCCAGCAGCCAAGATCACTCTCCGGACTATGGCTACACCTTC
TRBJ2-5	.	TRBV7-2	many	CASSSRGRTQYF	TGTGCCAGCAGCTCTAGAGGGAGGACCCAGTACTTC
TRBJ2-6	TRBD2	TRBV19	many	CASSSFPGLAGVSGANVLTF	TGTGCCAGTAGCTCATTCCCGGGACTAGCGGGAGTCTCTGGGGCCAACGTCCTGACTTTC
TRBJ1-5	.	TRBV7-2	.	CASSFDRGRQPQHF	TGTGCCAGCAGCTTTGATAGGGGACGCCAGCCCCAGCATTTT
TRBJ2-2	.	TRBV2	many	CASSEAEPSTGELFF	TGTGCCAGCAGTGAAGCAGAACCTTCCACCGGGGAGCTGTTTTTT
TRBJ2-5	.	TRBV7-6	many	CASSLGSYQETQYF	TGTGCCAGCAGCTTAGGTTCCTACCAAGAGACCCAGTACTTC
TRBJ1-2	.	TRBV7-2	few	CASSLGAPGGYTF	TGTGCCAGCAGCTTAGGGGCACCGGGTGGCTACACCTTC
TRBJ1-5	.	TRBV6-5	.	CAGSSGTGQPQHF	TGTGCCGGCAGTTCTGGAACGGGTCAGCCCCAGCATTTT
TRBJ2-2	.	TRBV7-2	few	CASSLGIMSGTGELFF	TGTGCCAGCAGCCTGGGGATCATGAGTGGCACCGGGGAGCTGTTTTTT
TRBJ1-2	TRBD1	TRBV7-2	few	CASSSQGTGDSGYTF	TGTGCCAGCAGCTCCCAGGGGACAGGGGACTCTGGCTACACCTTC
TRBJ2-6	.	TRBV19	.	CASSTPGSGANVLTF	TGTGCCAGTAGTACCCCGGGGTCTGGGGCCAACGTCCTGACTTTC
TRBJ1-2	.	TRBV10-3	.	CAIRAGTTHGFTF	TGTGCCATCAGAGCCGGGACAACTCATGGCTTCACCTTC
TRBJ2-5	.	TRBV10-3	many	CAISVAGSSETQYF	TGTGCCATCAGCGTTGCCGGATCATCAGAGACCCAGTACTTC